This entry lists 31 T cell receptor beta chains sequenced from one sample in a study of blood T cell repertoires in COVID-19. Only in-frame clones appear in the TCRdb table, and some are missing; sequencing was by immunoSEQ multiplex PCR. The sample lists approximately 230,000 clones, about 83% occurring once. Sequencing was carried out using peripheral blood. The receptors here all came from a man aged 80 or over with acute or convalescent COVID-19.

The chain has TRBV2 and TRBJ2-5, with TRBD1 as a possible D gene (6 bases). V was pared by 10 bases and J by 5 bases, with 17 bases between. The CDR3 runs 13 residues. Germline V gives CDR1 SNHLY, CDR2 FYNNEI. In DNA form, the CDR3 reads TGTGCCACAGCCCGGTTTGACAGGGAGACCCAGTACTTC. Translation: CATARFDRETQYF.

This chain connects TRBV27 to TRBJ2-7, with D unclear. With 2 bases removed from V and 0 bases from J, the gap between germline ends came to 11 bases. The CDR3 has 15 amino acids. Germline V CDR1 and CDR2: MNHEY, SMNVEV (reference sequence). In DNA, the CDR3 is TGTGCCAGCAGTTTACGTACAGTGCCCTCCTACGAGCAGTACTTC. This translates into CASSLRTVPSYEQYF.

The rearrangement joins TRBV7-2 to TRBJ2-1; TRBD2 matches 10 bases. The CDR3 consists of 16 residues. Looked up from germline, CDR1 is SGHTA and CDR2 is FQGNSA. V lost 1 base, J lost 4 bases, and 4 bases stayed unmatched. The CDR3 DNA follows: TGTGCCAGCAGCTTAGATTCTAGCGGGGGATACAATGAGCAGTTCTTC. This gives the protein CASSLDSSGGYNEQFF.

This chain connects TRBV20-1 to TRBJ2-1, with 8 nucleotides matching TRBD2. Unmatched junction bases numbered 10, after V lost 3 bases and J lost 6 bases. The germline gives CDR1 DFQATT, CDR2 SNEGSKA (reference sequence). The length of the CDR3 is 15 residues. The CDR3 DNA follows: TGCAGTGCTAGTACCAGCGGGAGAAGGGGCAATGAGCAGTTCTTC. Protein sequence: CSASTSGRRGNEQFF.

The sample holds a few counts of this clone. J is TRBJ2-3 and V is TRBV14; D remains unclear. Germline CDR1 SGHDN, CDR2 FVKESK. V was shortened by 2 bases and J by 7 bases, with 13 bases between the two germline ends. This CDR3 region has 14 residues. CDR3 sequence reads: CASSQPGSTNTQYF. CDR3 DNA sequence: TGTGCCAGCAGCCAACCGGGTAGTACTAATACGCAGTATTTT.

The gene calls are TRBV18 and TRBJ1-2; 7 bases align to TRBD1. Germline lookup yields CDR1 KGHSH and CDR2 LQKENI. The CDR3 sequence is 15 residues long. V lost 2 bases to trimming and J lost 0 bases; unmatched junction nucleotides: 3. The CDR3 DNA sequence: TGTGCCAGCTCACCAGGGACAGACTCTAACTATGGCTACACCTTC. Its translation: CASSPGTDSNYGYTF.

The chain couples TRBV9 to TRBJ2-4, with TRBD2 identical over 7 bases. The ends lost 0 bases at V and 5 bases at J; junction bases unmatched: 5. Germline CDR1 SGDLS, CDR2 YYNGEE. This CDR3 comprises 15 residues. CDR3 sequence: CASSVAPGGENIQYF. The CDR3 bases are TGTGCCAGCAGCGTAGCGCCGGGAGGTGAAAACATTCAGTACTTC.

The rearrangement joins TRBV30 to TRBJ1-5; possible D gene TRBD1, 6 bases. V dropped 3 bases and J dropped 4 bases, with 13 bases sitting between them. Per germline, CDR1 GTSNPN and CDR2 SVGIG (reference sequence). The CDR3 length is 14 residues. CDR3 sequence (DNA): TGTGCCTGGAGCCGGGACACCGGTAATCAGCCCCAGCATTTT. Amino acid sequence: CAWSRDTGNQPQHF.

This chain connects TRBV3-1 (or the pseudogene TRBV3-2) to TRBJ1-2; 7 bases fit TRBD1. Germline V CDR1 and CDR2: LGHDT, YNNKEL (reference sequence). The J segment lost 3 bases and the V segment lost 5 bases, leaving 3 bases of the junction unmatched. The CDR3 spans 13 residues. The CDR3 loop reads CASSRGRDYGYTF. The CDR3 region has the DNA TGTGCCAGCAGCAGGGGGCGGGACTATGGCTACACCTTC.

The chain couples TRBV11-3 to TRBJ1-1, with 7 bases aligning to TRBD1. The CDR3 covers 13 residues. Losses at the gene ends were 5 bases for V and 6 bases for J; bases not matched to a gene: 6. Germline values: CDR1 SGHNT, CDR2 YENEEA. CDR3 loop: CASSVDRVAEAFF. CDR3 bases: TGTGCCAGCAGCGTCGACAGGGTGGCTGAAGCTTTCTTT.

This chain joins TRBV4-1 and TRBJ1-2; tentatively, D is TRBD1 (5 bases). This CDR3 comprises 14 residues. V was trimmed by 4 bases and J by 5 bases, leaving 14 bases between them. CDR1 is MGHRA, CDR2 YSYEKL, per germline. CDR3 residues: CASSLSDGGYGYTF. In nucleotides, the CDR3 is TGCGCCAGCAGCCTATCAGACGGGGGTTATGGCTACACCTTC.

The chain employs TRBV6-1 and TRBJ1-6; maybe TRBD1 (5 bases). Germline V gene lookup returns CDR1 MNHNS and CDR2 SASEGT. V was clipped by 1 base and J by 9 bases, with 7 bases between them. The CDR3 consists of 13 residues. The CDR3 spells CASSEEGFSPLHF. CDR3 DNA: TGTGCCAGCAGTGAAGAGGGGTTTTCACCCCTCCACTTT.

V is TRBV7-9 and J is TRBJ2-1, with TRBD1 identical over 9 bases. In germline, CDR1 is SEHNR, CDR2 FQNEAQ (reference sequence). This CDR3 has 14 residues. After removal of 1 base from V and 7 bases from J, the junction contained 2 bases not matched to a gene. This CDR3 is CASSLGGTGNEQFF. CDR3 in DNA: TGTGCCAGCAGCTTAGGAGGGACAGGGAATGAGCAGTTCTTC.

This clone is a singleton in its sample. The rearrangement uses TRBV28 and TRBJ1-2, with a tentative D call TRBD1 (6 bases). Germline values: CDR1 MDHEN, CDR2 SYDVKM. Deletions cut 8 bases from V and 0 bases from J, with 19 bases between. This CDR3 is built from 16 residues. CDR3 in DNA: TGTGCCAGCGGCTACGGAATCGGGACAACTAACTATGGCTACACCTTC. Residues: CASGYGIGTTNYGYTF.

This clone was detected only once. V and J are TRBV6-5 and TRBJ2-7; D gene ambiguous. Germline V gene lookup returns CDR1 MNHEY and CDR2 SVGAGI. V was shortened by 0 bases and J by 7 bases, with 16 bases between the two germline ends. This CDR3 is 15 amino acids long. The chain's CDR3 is CASSYSENGAWEQYF. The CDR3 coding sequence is TGTGCCAGCAGTTACTCGGAGAACGGCGCGTGGGAGCAGTACTTC.

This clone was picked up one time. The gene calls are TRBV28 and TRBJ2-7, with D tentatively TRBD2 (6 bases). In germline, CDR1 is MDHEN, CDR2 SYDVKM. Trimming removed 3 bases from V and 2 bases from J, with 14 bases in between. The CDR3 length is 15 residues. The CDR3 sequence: CASSFTGRRAYEQYF. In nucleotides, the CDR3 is TGTGCCAGCAGTTTTACCGGACGGAGGGCCTACGAGCAGTACTTC.

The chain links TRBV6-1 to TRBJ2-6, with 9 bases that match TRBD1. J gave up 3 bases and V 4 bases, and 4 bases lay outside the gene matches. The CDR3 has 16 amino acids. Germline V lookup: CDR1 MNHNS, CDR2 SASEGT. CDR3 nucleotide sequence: TGTGCCAGCAGTGCCGGGACAGGGCTTGGGGCCAACGTCCTGACTTTC. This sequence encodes CASSAGTGLGANVLTF.

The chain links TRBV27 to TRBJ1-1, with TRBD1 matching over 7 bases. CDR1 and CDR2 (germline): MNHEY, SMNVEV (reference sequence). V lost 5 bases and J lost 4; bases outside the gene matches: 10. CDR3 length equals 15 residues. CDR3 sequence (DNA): TGTGCCAGCAGTCTTGCTCTAACAGGGGCCACTGAAGCTTTCTTT. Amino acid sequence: CASSLALTGATEAFF.

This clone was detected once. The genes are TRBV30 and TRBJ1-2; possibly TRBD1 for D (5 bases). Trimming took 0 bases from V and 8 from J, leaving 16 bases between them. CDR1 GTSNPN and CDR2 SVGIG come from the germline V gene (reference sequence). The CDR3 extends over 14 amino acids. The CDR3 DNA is TGTGCCTGGAGTGTACCCGGGCAGGGAAGAGGCTACACCTTC. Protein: CAWSVPGQGRGYTF.

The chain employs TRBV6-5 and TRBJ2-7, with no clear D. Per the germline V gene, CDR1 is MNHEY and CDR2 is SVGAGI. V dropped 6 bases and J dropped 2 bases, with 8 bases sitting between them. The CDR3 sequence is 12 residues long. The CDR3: CASSTETYEQYF. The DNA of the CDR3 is TGTGCCAGCAGCACAGAGACCTACGAGCAGTACTTC.

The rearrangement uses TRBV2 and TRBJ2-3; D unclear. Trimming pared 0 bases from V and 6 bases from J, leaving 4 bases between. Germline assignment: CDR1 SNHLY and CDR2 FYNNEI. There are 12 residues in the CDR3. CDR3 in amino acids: CASSEARDTQYF. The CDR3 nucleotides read TGTGCCAGCAGTGAAGCCCGGGATACGCAGTATTTT.

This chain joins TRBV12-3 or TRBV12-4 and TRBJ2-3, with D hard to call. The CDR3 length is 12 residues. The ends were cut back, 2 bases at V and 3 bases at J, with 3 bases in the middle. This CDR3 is CASSLRTDTQYF. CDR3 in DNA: TGTGCCAGCAGTTTACGGACAGATACGCAGTATTTT.

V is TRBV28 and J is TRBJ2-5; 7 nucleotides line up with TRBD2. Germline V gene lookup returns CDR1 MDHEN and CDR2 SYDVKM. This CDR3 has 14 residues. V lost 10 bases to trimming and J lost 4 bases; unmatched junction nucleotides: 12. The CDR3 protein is CAIRGAGSSETQYF. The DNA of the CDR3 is TGTGCCATAAGAGGAGCGGGATCTTCAGAGACCCAGTACTTC.

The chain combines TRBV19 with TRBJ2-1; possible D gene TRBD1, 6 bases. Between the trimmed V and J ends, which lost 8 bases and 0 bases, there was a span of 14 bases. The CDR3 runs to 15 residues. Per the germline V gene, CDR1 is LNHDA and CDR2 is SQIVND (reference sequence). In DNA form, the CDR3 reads TGTGCCAGTCGACAGGCCTTGAGCTCCTACAATGAGCAGTTCTTC. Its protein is CASRQALSSYNEQFF.

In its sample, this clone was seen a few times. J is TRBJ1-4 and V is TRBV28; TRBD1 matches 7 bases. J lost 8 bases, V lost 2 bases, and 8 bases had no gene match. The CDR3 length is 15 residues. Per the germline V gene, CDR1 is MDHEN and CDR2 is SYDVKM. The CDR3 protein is CASSLVGTDGEKLFF. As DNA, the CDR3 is TGTGCCAGCAGTTTAGTCGGGACAGACGGAGAAAAACTGTTTTTT.

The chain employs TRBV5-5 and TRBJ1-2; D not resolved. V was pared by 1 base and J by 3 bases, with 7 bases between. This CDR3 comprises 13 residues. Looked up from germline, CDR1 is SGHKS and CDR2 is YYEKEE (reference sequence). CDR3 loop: CASSLSGDYGYTF. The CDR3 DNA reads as TGTGCCAGCAGCTTGAGCGGGGACTATGGCTACACCTTC.

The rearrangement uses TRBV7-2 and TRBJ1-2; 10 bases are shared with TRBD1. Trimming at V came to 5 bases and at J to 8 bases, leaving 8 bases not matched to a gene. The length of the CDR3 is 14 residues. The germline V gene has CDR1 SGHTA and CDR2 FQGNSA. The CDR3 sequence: CASSAGTGVGGYTF. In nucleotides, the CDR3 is TGTGCCAGCAGCGCTGGGACAGGGGTCGGAGGCTACACCTTC.

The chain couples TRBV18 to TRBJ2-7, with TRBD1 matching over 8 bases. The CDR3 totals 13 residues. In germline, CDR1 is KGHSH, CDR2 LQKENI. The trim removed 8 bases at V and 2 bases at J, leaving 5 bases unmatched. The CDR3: CASRGQATYEQYF. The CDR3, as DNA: TGTGCCAGCCGGGGACAGGCAACCTACGAGCAGTACTTC.

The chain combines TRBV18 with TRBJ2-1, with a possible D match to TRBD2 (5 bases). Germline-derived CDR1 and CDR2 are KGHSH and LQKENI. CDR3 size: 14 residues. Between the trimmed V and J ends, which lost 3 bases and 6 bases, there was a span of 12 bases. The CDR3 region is CASSPAGILNEQFF. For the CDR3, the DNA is TGTGCCAGCTCACCGGCCGGGATACTCAATGAGCAGTTCTTC.

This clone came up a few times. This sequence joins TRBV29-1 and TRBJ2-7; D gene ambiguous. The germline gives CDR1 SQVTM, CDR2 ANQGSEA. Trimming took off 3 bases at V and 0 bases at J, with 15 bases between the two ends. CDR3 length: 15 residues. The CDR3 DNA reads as TGCAGCGTTGAGGAATGGGCTTCAGGCTCCTACGAGCAGTACTTC. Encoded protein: CSVEEWASGSYEQYF.

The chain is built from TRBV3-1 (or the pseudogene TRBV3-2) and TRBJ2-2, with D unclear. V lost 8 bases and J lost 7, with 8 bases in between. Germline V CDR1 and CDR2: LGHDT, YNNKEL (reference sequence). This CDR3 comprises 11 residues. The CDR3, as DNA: TGTGCCAGCCGGAGCCTCGGGGAGCTGTTTTTT. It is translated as CASRSLGELFF.